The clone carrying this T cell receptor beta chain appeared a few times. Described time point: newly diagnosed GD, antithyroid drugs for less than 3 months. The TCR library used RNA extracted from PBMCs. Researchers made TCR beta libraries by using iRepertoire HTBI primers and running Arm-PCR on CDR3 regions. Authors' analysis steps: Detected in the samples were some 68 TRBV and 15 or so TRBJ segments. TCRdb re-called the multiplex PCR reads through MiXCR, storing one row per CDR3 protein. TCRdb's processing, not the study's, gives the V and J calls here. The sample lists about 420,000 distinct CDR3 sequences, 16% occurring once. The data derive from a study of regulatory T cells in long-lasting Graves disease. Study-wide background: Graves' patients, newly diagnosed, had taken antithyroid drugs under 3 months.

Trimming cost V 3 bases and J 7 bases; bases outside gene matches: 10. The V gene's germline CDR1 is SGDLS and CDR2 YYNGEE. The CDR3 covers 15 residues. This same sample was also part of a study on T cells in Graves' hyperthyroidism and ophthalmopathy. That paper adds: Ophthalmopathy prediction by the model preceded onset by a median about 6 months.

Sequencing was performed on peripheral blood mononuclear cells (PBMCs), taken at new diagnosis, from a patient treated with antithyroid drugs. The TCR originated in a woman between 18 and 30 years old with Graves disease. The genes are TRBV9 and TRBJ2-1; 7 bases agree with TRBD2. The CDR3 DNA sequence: TGTGCCAGCAGCGCCTATTCAGCGGGATGGAATGAGCAGTTCTTC. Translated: CASSAYSAGWNEQFF. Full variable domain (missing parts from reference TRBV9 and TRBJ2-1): DSGVTQTPKHLITATGQRVTLRCSPRSGDLSVYWYQQSLDQGLQFLIQYYNGEERAKGNILERFSAQQFPDLHSELNLSSLELGDSALYFCASSAYSAGWNEQFFGPGTRLTVL.